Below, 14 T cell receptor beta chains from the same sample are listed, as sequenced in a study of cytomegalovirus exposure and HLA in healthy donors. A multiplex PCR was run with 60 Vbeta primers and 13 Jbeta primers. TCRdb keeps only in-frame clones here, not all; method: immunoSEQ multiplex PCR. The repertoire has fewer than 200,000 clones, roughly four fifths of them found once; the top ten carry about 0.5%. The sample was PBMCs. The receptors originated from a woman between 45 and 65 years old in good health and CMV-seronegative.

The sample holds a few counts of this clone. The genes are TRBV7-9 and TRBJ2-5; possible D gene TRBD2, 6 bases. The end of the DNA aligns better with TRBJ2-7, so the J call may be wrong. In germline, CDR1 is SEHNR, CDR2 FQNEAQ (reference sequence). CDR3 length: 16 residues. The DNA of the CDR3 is TGTGCCAGCAGCCCCCCGGCGGGAAAGGCCTCCTACGAGCAGTACTTC. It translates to CASSPPAGKASYEQYF.

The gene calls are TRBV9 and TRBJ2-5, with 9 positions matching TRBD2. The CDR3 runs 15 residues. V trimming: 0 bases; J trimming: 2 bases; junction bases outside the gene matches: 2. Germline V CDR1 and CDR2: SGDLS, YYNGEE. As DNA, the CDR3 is TGTGCCAGCAGCGTAGACAGCGGGGGGCAAGAGACCCAGTACTTC. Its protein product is CASSVDSGGQETQYF.

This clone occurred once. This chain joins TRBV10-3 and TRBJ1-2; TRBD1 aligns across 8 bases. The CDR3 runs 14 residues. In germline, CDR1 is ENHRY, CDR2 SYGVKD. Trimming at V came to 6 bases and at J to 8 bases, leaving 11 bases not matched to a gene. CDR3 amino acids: CAISGTGVYVGYTF. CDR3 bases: TGTGCCATCAGCGGGACAGGAGTCTATGTCGGCTACACCTTC.

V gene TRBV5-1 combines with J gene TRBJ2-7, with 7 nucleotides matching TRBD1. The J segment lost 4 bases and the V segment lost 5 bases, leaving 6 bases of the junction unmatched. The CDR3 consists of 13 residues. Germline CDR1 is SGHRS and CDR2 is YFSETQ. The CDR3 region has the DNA TGCGCCAGCAGTGACAGGGTGGGTTACGAGCAGTACTTC. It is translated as CASSDRVGYEQYF.

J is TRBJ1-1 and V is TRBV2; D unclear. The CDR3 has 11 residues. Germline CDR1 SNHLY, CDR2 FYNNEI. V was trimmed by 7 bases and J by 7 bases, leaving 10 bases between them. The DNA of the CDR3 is TGTGCCAGCAAGCGACGGGATGAAGCTTTCTTT. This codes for CASKRRDEAFF.

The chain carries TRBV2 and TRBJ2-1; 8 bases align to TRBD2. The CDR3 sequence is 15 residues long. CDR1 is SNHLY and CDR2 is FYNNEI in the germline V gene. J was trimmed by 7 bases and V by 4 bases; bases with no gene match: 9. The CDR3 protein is CASSVQAGVRNEQFF. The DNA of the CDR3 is TGTGCCAGCAGTGTGCAAGCGGGAGTAAGGAATGAGCAGTTCTTC.

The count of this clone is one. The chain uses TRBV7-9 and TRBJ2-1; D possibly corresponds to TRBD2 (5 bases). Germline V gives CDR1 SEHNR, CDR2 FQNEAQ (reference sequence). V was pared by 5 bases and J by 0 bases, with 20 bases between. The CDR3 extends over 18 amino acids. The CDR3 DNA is TGTGCCAGCAGCCCAAGCCCTGGACTGATAAGCTCCTACAATGAGCAGTTCTTC. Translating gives CASSPSPGLISSYNEQFF.

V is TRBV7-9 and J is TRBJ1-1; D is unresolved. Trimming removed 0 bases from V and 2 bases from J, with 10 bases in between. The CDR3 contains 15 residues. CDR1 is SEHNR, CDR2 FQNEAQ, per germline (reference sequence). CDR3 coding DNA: TGTGCCAGCAGCTTAGCGGGCGGAGGTAACACTGAAGCTTTCTTT. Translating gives CASSLAGGGNTEAFF.

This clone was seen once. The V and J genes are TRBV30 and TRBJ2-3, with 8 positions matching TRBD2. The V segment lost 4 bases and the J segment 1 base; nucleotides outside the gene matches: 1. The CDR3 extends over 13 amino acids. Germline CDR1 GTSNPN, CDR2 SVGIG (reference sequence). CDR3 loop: CAWKLAGTDTQYF. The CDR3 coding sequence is TGTGCCTGGAAACTAGCGGGCACAGATACGCAGTATTTT.

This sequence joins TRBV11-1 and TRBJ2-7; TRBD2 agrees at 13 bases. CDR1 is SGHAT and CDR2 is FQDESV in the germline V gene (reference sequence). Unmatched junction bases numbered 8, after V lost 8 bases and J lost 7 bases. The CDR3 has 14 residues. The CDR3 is CASGTSGRAWEQYF. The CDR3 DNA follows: TGTGCCAGCGGAACTAGCGGGAGGGCCTGGGAGCAGTACTTC.

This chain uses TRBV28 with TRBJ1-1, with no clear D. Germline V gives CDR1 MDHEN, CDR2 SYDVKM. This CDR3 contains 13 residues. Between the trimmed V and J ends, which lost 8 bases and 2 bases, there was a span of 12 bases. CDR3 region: CASGRTVNTEAFF. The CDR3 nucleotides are TGTGCCAGCGGGAGGACGGTTAACACTGAAGCTTTCTTT. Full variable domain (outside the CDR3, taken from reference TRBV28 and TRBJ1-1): DVKVTQSSRYLVKRTGEKVFLECVQDMDHENMFWYRQDPGLGLRLIYFSYDVKMKEKGDIPEGYSVSREKKERFSLILESASTNQTSMYLCASGRTVNTEAFFGQGTRLTVV.

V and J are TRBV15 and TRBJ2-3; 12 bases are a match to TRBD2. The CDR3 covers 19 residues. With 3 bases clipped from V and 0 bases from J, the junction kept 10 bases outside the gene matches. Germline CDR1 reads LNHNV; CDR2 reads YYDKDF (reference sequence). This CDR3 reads CATSSQTSGSPLSTDTQYF. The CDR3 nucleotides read TGTGCCACCAGCAGCCAGACTAGCGGGAGTCCTCTCAGCACAGATACGCAGTATTTT.

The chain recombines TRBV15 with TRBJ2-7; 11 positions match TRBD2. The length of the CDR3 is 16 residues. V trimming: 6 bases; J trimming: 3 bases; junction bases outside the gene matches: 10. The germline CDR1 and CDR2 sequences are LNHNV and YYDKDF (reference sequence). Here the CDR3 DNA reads TGTGCCACCAGGTCAACGGGGACTAGCGGATACTACGAGCAGTACTTC. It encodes CATRSTGTSGYYEQYF.

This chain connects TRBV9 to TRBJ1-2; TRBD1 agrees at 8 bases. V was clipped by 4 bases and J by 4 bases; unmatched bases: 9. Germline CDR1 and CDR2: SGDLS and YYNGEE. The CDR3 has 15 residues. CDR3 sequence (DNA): TGTGCCAGCAGCCCCCCATTGGGGACAGGCTATGGCTACACCTTC. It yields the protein CASSPPLGTGYGYTF.